The following is a T cell receptor beta chain sequence with its context. Time point of the sample: pretreatment peripheral blood. Locally advanced or metastatic urothelial carcinoma affected all patients. This entry is derived from a study of PD-L1 blockade in urothelial cancer. Study as a whole: Investigators checked blood 3 weeks (second dose) and 6 weeks after treatment start.

Every PCR got spiked synthetic TCR analog templates. TCRdb's table, derived via immunoSEQ multiplex PCR, lists solely in-frame clones and lacks some. Here the sample spans around 130,000 clones, 65% to 85% being singletons. With V trimmed by 5 bases and J by 4 bases, 11 bases remained unmatched. In germline, CDR1 is MNHEY, CDR2 SMNVEV (reference sequence). The CDR3 contains 16 residues. Sequencing used PBMCs, obtained around atezolizumab (anti-PD-L1) treatment. The receptor comes from a man aged 45 to 65 with urothelial cancer. V usage is TRBV27 and J usage is TRBJ1-3; 7 positions agree with TRBD1. The CDR3 reads CASSTRQGEAGNTIYF. In DNA form, the CDR3 reads TGTGCCAGCAGTACCAGACAGGGAGAGGCCGGAAACACCATATATTTT.